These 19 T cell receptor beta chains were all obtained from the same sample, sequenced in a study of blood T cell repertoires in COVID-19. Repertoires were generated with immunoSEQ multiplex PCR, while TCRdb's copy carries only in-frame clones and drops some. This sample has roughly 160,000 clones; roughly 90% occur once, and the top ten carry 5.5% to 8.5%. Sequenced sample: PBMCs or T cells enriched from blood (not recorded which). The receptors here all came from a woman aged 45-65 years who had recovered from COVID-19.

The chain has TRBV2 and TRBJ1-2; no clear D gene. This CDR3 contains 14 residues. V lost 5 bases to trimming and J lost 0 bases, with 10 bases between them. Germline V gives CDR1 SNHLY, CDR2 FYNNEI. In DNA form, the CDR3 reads TGTGCCAGCAGTCTGCTGGCCCCTAACTATGGCTACACCTTC. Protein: CASSLLAPNYGYTF.

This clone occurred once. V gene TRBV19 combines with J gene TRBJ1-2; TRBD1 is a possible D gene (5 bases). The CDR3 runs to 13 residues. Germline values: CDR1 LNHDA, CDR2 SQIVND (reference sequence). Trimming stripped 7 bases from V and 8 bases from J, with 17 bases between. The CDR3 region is CASNPGLWIGYTF. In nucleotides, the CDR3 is TGTGCCAGTAACCCAGGGCTCTGGATCGGCTACACCTTC.

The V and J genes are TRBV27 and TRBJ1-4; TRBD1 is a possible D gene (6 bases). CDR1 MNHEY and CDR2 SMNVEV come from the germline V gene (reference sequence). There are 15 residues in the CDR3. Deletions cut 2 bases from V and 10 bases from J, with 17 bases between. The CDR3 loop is CASSLAGDQRGKLFF. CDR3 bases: TGTGCCAGCAGTTTAGCAGGGGACCAGAGGGGAAAACTGTTTTTT.

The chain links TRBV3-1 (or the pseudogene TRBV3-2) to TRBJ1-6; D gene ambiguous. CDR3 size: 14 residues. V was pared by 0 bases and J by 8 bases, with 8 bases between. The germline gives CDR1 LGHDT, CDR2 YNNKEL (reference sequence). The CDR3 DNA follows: TGTGCCAGCAGCCAAGATTACACGTATTCACCCCTCCACTTT. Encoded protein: CASSQDYTYSPLHF.

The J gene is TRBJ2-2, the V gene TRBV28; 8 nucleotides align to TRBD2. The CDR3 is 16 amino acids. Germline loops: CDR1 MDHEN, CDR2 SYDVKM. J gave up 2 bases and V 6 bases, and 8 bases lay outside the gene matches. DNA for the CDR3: TGTGCCAGCAGCCCCACGCTAGCGGGCAACACCGGGGAGCTGTTTTTT. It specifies CASSPTLAGNTGELFF. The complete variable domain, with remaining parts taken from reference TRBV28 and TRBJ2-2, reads DVKVTQSSRYLVKRTGEKVFLECVQDMDHENMFWYRQDPGLGLRLIYFSYDVKMKEKGDIPEGYSVSREKKERFSLILESASTNQTSMYLCASSPTLAGNTGELFFGEGSRLTVL.

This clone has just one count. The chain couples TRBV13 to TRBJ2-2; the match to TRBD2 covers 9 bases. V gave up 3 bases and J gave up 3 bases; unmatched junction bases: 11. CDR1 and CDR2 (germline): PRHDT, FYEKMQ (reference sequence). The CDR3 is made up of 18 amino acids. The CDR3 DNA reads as TGTGCCAGCAGCTTTCGCGGGAGGGAATACTATCACACCGGGGAGCTGTTTTTT. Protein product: CASSFRGREYYHTGELFF.

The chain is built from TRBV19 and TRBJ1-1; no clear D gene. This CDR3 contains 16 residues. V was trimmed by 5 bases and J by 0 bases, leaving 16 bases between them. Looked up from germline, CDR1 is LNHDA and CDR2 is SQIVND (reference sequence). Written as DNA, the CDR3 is TGTGCCAGTAGTGTTCCGGGAATAGATTTGAACACTGAAGCTTTCTTT. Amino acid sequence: CASSVPGIDLNTEAFF. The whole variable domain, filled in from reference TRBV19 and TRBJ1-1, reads DGGITQSPKYLFRKEGQNVTLSCEQNLNHDAMYWYRQDPGQGLRLIYYSQIVNDFQKGDIAEGYSVSREKKESFPLTVTSAQKNPTAFYLCASSVPGIDLNTEAFFGQGTRLTVV.

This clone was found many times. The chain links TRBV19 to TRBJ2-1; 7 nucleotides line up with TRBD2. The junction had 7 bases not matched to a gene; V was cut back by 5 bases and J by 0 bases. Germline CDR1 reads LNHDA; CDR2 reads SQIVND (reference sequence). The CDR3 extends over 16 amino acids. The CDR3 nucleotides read TGTGCCAGTAGTCCCAGGCGGGAGTCCTCCTACAATGAGCAGTTCTTC. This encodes CASSPRRESSYNEQFF.

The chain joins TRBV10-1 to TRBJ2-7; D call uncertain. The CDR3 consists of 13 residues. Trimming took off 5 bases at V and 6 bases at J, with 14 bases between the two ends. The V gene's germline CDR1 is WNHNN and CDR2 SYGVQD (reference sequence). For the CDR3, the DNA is TGCGCCAGCAGTCGAGAGCCTCCTGCCGAGCAGTACTTC. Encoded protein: CASSREPPAEQYF.

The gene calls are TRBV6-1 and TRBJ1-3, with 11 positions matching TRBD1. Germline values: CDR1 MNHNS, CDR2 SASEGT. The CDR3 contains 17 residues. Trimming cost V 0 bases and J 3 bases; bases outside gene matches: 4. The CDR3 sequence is CASSEARTGGSGNTIYF. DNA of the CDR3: TGTGCCAGCAGTGAAGCAAGGACAGGGGGCAGTGGAAACACCATATATTTT.

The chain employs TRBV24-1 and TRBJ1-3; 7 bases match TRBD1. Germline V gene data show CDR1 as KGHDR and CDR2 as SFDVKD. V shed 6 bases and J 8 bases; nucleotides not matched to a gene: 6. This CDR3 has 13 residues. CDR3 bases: TGTGCCACCAGTTCAAGGGGGCGGGACACCATATATTTT. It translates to CATSSRGRDTIYF.

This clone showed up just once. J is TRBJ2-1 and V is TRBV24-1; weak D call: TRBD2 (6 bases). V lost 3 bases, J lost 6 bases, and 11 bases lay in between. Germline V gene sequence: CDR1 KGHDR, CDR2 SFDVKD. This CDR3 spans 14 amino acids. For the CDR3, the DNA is TGTGCCACCAGTGATCCTGGAGGGCCCAATGAGCAGTTCTTC. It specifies CATSDPGGPNEQFF.

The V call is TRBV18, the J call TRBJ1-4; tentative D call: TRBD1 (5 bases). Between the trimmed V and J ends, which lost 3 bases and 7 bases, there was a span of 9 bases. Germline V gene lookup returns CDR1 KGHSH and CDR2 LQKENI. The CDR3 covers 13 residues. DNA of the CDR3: TGTGCCAGCTCACCTCAGGGTGGTGAAAAACTGTTTTTT. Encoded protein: CASSPQGGEKLFF.

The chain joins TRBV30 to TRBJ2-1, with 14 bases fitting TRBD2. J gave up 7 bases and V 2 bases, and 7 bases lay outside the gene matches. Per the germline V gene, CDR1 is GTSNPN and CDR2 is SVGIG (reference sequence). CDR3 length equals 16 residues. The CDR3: CAWSFGLAGGGNEQFF. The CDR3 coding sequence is TGTGCCTGGAGTTTTGGACTAGCGGGAGGAGGGAATGAGCAGTTCTTC.

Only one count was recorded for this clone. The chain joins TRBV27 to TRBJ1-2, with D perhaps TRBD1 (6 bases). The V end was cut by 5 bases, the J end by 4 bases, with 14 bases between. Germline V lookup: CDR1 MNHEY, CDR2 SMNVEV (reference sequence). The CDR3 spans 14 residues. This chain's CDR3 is CASSPEGGAYGYTF. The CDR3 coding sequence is TGTGCCAGCAGTCCCGAGGGGGGGGCCTATGGCTACACCTTC.

CDR3 sequence reads: CAWGLNEKLFF. The CDR3 region has the DNA TGTGCCTGGGGACTCAATGAAAAACTGTTTTTT. This rearrangement joins TRBV30 to TRBJ1-4; D unclear. V lost 5 bases and J 5 bases, leaving 6 bases between the germline ends. This CDR3 has 11 amino acids. The germline V gene has CDR1 GTSNPN and CDR2 SVGIG (reference sequence).

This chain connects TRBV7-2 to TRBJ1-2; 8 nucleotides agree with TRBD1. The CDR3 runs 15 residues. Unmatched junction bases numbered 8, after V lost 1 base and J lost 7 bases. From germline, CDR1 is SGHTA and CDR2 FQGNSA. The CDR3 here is CASSLVWQGAAGYTF. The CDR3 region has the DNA TGTGCCAGCAGCTTAGTTTGGCAGGGGGCGGCTGGCTACACCTTC. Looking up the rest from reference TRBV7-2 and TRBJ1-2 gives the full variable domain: GAGVSQSPSNKVTEKGKDVELRCDPISGHTALYWYRQSLGQGLEFLIYFQGNSAPDKSGLPSDRFSAERTGGSVSTLTIQRTQQEDSAVYLCASSLVWQGAAGYTFGSGTRLTVV.

CDR3 sequence (DNA): TGCGCCAGCAGCCCCCGGGGACTAGGGGGACAAGAGACCCAGTACTTC. Residues: CASSPRGLGGQETQYF. V and J are TRBV4-3 and TRBJ2-5, with TRBD2 matching over 8 bases. J gave up 2 bases and V 4 bases, and 9 bases lay outside the gene matches. CDR1 and CDR2 from the germline V gene are LGHNA and YSLEER. The CDR3 loop spans 16 amino acids.

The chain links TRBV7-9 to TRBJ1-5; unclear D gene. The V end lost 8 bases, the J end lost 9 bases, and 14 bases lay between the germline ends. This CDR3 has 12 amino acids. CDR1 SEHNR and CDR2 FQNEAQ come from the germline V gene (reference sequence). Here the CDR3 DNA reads TGTGCCAGCGGTTCAGTGGAGGCGCCCCAGCATTTT. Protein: CASGSVEAPQHF.